The rows below give T cell receptor beta chains drawn from one sample of a study of T cells in Graves' hyperthyroidism and ophthalmopathy. TCRdb independently ran MiXCR on the multiplex PCR reads; one entry per CDR3 protein. The data show about 270,000 distinct CDR3 sequences, approximately 25% seen once. The sample comprised blood. These receptors originate from a woman aged 40-49 years with Graves' ophthalmopathy. Both conserved end residues are part of each CDR3. A D gene is named only where the DNA matches it firmly. Size tells how often a clone was seen (once, few, many) or the class of an expanded clone, and some rows leave it out.

V,D,size,J,DNA,CDR3
TRBV27,.,many,TRBJ2-2,TGTGCCAGCGGTCTTAACACCGGGGAGCTGTTTTTT,CASGLNTGELFF
TRBV6-2/TRBV6-3,TRBD1,many,TRBJ2-6,TGTGCCAGCAGAACAGGACAGGTGGCGTACTCTGGGGCCAACGTCCTGACTTTC,CASRTGQVAYSGANVLTF
TRBV28,.,many,TRBJ2-7,TGTGCCAGCAGTTCCCGGACAGCCCTTGCCTACGAGCAGTACTTC,CASSSRTALAYEQYF
TRBV20-1,.,few,TRBJ1-1,TGCAGTGCTCCAACCCCTGATGAAGCTTTCTTT,CSAPTPDEAFF
TRBV4-1,TRBD2,many,TRBJ2-2,TGCGCCAGCACTCCGAGCGGGGGTTACACCGGGGAGCTGTTTTTT,CASTPSGGYTGELFF
TRBV19,.,.,TRBJ2-5,TGTGCCAGTAGTATTGGCAGGGAAGAGACCCAGTACTTC,CASSIGREETQYF
TRBV20-1,TRBD2,.,TRBJ2-7,TGCAGTGCCAAGGGACTAGCGGGAGGGCCTTGGTACTTC,CSAKGLAGGPWYF
TRBV19,.,.,TRBJ2-5,TGTGCCAGTAGTATGGTGGCGAACCAAGAGACCCAGTACTTC,CASSMVANQETQYF
TRBV12-3/TRBV12-4,.,many,TRBJ1-5,TGTGCCAGCAGTTCGACCAATCAGCCCCAGCATTTT,CASSSTNQPQHF
TRBV6-5,TRBD2,.,TRBJ2-5,TGTGCCAGCAGTTACGAGGAGGCGAGCGGGAGGAGGAAGACCCAGTACTTC,CASSYEEASGRRKTQYF
TRBV28,.,many,TRBJ2-5,TGTGCCAGCACCACTAGCACAAAAGAGACCCAGTACTTC,CASTTSTKETQYF
TRBV19,TRBD1,.,TRBJ1-1,TGTGCCAGTAGCCTCCAGGGGGCTGGTCTGAACACTGAAGCTTTCTTT,CASSLQGAGLNTEAFF
TRBV27,TRBD1,many,TRBJ2-4,TGTGCCAGCAAACCCTTGACAGGGGGGATGGACAAAAACATTCAGTACTTC,CASKPLTGGMDKNIQYF
TRBV28,.,many,TRBJ2-4,TGTGCCAGCAGCCCACCAACAGGGTTAGCCAAAAACATTCGGTACTTC,CASSPPTGLAKNIRYF
TRBV12-3/TRBV12-4,.,.,TRBJ1-2,TGTGCCAGCACTCCGGGCTCCTATGGCTACACCTTC,CASTPGSYGYTF
TRBV11-1,.,many,TRBJ2-2,TGTGCCAGCAGCCCGAACGGGGTTCTCAATTCCGGGGAGCTGTTTTTT,CASSPNGVLNSGELFF
TRBV9,TRBD1,many,TRBJ1-3,TGTGCCAGCAGCGGGACAGGGGGGGGAAACACCATATATTTT,CASSGTGGGNTIYF
TRBV20-1,TRBD1,few,TRBJ2-5,TGCAGTGCGAGAGGGGGCGTAGAGACCCAGTACTTC,CSARGGVETQYF
TRBV6-1,.,.,TRBJ1-5,TGTGCCAGCAGCCCCCGGGCTGACCTTCCCTGGATCCAGCATTTT,CASSPRADLPWIQHF
TRBV18,.,few,TRBJ2-7,TGTGCCAGCTCACCACCAAGGGGTCGCCCTTACGAGCAGTACTTC,CASSPPRGRPYEQYF
TRBV9,.,.,TRBJ2-7,TGTGCCAGCAGCCCGACTCCAGGGGTATCCTACGAGCAGTACTTC,CASSPTPGVSYEQYF
TRBV12-3/TRBV12-4,TRBD1,many,TRBJ2-7,TGTGCCAGCCAACCGGGACAGGGGATTTACGAGCAGTACTTC,CASQPGQGIYEQYF
TRBV28,TRBD1,.,TRBJ1-2,TGTGCCAGCCGCCCGGAGGGGGCGGATCGCTATGGCTACACCTTC,CASRPEGADRYGYTF
TRBV5-1,.,many,TRBJ2-5,TGCGCCAGCAGCGGGAACCTTCTCCAAGAGACCCAGTACTTC,CASSGNLLQETQYF
TRBV13,.,many,TRBJ1-1,TGTGCCAGCGGTAGGACACTGAACACTGAAGCTTTCTTT,CASGRTLNTEAFF
TRBV12-3/TRBV12-4,.,.,TRBJ1-2,TGTGCCAGCAGTTTAAGTTCGGGGGGGCGTGGCTATGGCTACACCTTC,CASSLSSGGRGYGYTF
TRBV7-7,.,many,TRBJ2-5,TGTGCTAGCAGCTTAGTGGGTCTAGCGCAAGAGACCCAGTACTTC,CASSLVGLAQETQYF
TRBV6-5,.,few,TRBJ2-7,TGTGCCAGCAGTTACTCGATTGGACTTCCAAGCGAGCAGTACTTC,CASSYSIGLPSEQYF
TRBV6-5,TRBD1,many,TRBJ2-2,TGTGCCAGCACTCGTAGGGGGCTTATGAACACCGGGGAGCTGTTTTTT,CASTRRGLMNTGELFF
TRBV7-8,.,many,TRBJ2-7,TGTGCCAGCAGCTTGTCTCTCAGGTTGGAATACGAGCAGTACTTC,CASSLSLRLEYEQYF
TRBV20-1,.,.,TRBJ1-2,TGCAGTGCTAGAGAAAGCAGGACTGGCTACATCTTC,CSARESRTGYIF
TRBV2,.,many,TRBJ2-2,TGTGCCAGCAGTGAACCGGGCGTAAACGGGGAGCTGTTTTTT,CASSEPGVNGELFF
TRBV6-1,.,.,TRBJ2-5,TGTGCCAGCAGTCTATACGGGGAAAACGTAGAGACCCAGTACTTC,CASSLYGENVETQYF
TRBV7-9,TRBD1,many,TRBJ2-7,TGTGCCAGCAGCTTTGAACAGGGGTTGGACGAGCAGTACTTC,CASSFEQGLDEQYF
TRBV29-1,.,few,TRBJ2-6,TGCAGCGTTGCCCACAGGGTAGGGGCTGGGGCCAACGTCCTGACTTTC,CSVAHRVGAGANVLTF
TRBV19,.,.,TRBJ1-1,TGTGCCAGTATCCGCATGGGATTGAACACTGAAGCTTTCTTT,CASIRMGLNTEAFF
TRBV4-3,TRBD1,once,TRBJ1-2,TGCACCAGCAGCCAAGATCGCGACAGGGGCTATGGCTACACCTTC,CTSSQDRDRGYGYTF
TRBV15,.,many,TRBJ1-1,TGTGCCACCGGTCAGGGTGGTGGAACTGAAGCTTTCTTT,CATGQGGGTEAFF
TRBV20-1,TRBD1,many,TRBJ1-2,TGCAGTGCTAGAGACCGGGACAGCTATGGCTACACCTTC,CSARDRDSYGYTF
TRBV30,TRBD2,many,TRBJ2-2,TGTGCCTGGAGTGTGGGCGGGAGAACCGGGGAGCTGTTTTTT,CAWSVGGRTGELFF
TRBV14,.,many,TRBJ2-7,TGTGCCAGCAGCCACACAGGGGAGGGATTATACGAGCAGTACTTC,CASSHTGEGLYEQYF
TRBV11-2,TRBD1,many,TRBJ2-1,TGTGCCAGCAGCCCGCTGGGGCGACAGGGTAGAACCTACAATGAGCAGTTCTTC,CASSPLGRQGRTYNEQFF
TRBV19,.,.,TRBJ2-5,TGTGCCAGTAGTTTCAGGGTACAAGAGACCCAGTACTTC,CASSFRVQETQYF